This TCR beta chain derives from a study of cytomegalovirus exposure and HLA in healthy donors. Turning to this clone: Its matching antigen is unknown.

Overall study results and limits: TCR beta chains numbering some 160 were designated cytomegalovirus-associated. An ancestry cluster, one associated with Asian ancestry, reportedly showed fewer N-insertions than the approximately 700-donor mean in a later analysis. V- and J-gene trimming in TCR beta was tied to a missense DCLRE1C variant by an analysis performed later. In an earlier analysis, in approximately 630 donors, most V segments appeared productive either ~90% or ~30% of the time.

Researchers ran the PCR with 60 Vbeta and 13 Jbeta primers. Assay used: immunoSEQ multiplex PCR; TCRdb lists only in-frame clones, some missing. The sample consists of 150,000 to 200,000 clones, 84% of them appearing once. The receptor was isolated from a girl aged 5-17 years in good health and CMV-seropositive. Source material: PBMCs.

The CDR3 sequence is CASSSGQGSDSLAKNIQYF. The DNA of the CDR3 is TGTGCCAGTAGTAGCGGACAGGGGAGCGACTCCCTAGCCAAAAACATTCAGTACTTC. The V gene is TRBV19, the J gene TRBJ2-4, with 9 bases that match TRBD1. Germline V lookup: CDR1 LNHDA, CDR2 SQIVND (reference sequence). The CDR3 extends over 19 amino acids. Germline trimming cut 4 bases from V and 0 bases from J; bases unmatched to any gene: 13.